The 18 T cell receptor beta chains below come from one sample, sequenced in a study of shared clonotypes between healthy human individuals. Sequencing was performed with immunoSEQ multiplex PCR; in TCRdb, only in-frame clones are kept and a portion is missing. The data hold about 600,000 clones, with around 97% observed a single time. The specimen sequenced was naive CD4+ T cells sorted from blood. Noted subset: CD45RA+ positively selected. All receptors derive from a woman aged 30 to 39 in good health.

In its sample, this clone was seen a few times. The chain carries TRBV6-7 and TRBJ1-1; D gene unclear. TRBV6-7 is marked as an open reading frame, function uncertain. The V end lost 5 bases, the J end lost 7 bases, and 11 bases lay between the germline ends. CDR3 length: 12 amino acids. The CDR3 nucleotides read TGTGCCAGCAGTACTGGAGGAGTTGAAGCTTTCTTT. This gives the protein CASSTGGVEAFF.

This clone showed up just once. This rearrangement joins TRBV5-1 to TRBJ2-2; no clear D. The CDR3 has 12 residues. V shed 0 bases and J shed 7 bases, with 4 bases lying between them. CDR1 is SGHRS and CDR2 is YFSETQ in the germline V gene. The CDR3 nucleotides read TGCGCCAGCAGCTTGGTCGGCGGGGAGCTGTTTTTT. Its translation is CASSLVGGELFF.

The chain joins TRBV25-1 to TRBJ1-1, with D unresolved. The germline gives CDR1 MGHDK, CDR2 SYGVNS. V was trimmed by 8 bases and J by 2 bases, leaving 6 bases between them. The CDR3 has 11 amino acids. CDR3 protein: CASVFNTEAFF. The CDR3, as DNA: TGTGCCAGCGTATTCAACACTGAAGCTTTCTTT.

The J gene is TRBJ2-1, the V gene TRBV23-1; maybe TRBD2 (6 bases). TRBV23-1 is known as an ORF, though its function is uncertain. V lost 0 bases and J lost 14, with 14 bases in between. The CDR3 totals 13 residues. The CDR3 region is CASSQSGGGIEFF. The CDR3 DNA follows: TGCGCCAGCAGTCAATCCGGCGGAGGGATTGAGTTCTTC.

The chain combines TRBV7-6 with TRBJ2-7, with 10 bases identical to TRBD1. Germline V gene data show CDR1 as SGHVS and CDR2 as FNYEAQ. The V gene end was trimmed by 4 bases and the J gene end by 4 bases; junction bases not matched to a gene: 4. The CDR3 contains 14 residues. As DNA, the CDR3 is TGTGCCAGCAGCTGGGACAGGGGCTCGTACGAGCAGTACTTC. It yields the protein CASSWDRGSYEQYF.

This clone was counted a single time. The chain couples TRBV2 to TRBJ2-1, with TRBD2 as a possible D gene (5 bases). Between the trimmed V and J ends, which lost 6 bases and 5 bases, there was a span of 14 bases. Germline CDR1 SNHLY, CDR2 FYNNEI. The CDR3 extends over 14 amino acids. CDR3 region: CASRSGVANNEQFF. The CDR3 DNA reads as TGTGCCAGCAGATCCGGTGTAGCGAACAATGAGCAGTTCTTC.

The chain joins TRBV27 to TRBJ1-5; a possible D gene is TRBD1 (6 bases). The CDR3 is 17 amino acids. Germline lookup yields CDR1 MNHEY and CDR2 SMNVEV (reference sequence). V gave up 1 base and J gave up 2 bases, with 15 bases separating them. The CDR3 sequence is CASSLWSGARGNQPQHF. CDR3 DNA sequence: TGTGCCAGCAGTTTATGGTCGGGGGCGCGAGGCAATCAGCCCCAGCATTTT.

The V and J genes are TRBV7-2 and TRBJ1-1, with a possible D match to TRBD1 (5 bases). Trimming left V 1 base short and J 5 bases short, with 14 bases between. This CDR3 region has 15 residues. The V gene's germline CDR1 is SGHTA and CDR2 FQGNSA. CDR3 nucleotides: TGTGCCAGCAGCTTAGTAACGGGGGTGTTAACTGAAGCTTTCTTT. It translates to CASSLVTGVLTEAFF.

The chain recombines TRBV6-7 with TRBJ2-3, with 7 bases aligning to TRBD1. TRBV6-7 is sorted into the ORF group, with uncertain function. The V segment lost 2 bases and the J segment 0 bases; nucleotides outside the gene matches: 5. The CDR3 is made up of 16 amino acids. As DNA, the CDR3 is TGTGCCAGCAGTTACCCGGGACAGCGGAGCACAGATACGCAGTATTTT. It specifies CASSYPGQRSTDTQYF.

The chain carries TRBV7-9 and TRBJ1-2; tentative D call: TRBD1 (6 bases). CDR1 and CDR2 (germline): SEHNR, FQNEAQ (reference sequence). V lost 5 bases and J 8 bases, leaving 12 bases between the germline ends. This CDR3 is built from 12 residues. The CDR3 sequence is CASSQTGFGYTF. The CDR3 DNA reads TGTGCCAGCAGCCAAACAGGGTTCGGCTACACCTTC.

This clone was picked up one time. The chain recombines TRBV5-1 with TRBJ2-4, with D hard to call. Trimming took 0 bases from V and 8 from J, leaving 15 bases between them. Germline-derived CDR1 and CDR2 are SGHRS and YFSETQ. The CDR3 loop spans 15 amino acids. CDR3 DNA sequence: TGCGCCAGCAGCTTGGGGGTACAGTCTTTGGACATTCAGTACTTC. Amino acid sequence: CASSLGVQSLDIQYF.

The chain joins TRBV7-2 to TRBJ1-1; D call uncertain. The CDR3 sequence is 17 residues long. CDR1 and CDR2 (germline): SGHTA, FQGNSA. The V end was cut by 3 bases, the J end by 0 bases, with 17 bases between. The CDR3 loop is CASSFGRTWFLNTEAFF. The CDR3 DNA is TGTGCCAGCAGCTTCGGAAGGACTTGGTTTTTGAACACTGAAGCTTTCTTT.

The gene calls are TRBV5-8 and TRBJ1-2; 10 nucleotides align to TRBD1. The CDR3 is made up of 14 amino acids. The J segment lost 4 bases and the V segment lost 4 bases, leaving 4 bases of the junction unmatched. Germline-derived CDR1 and CDR2 are SGHTS and YDEGEE. CDR3 in DNA: TGTGCCAGCAGCCTGACAGGGGGCAGCTATGGCTACACCTTC. It translates to CASSLTGGSYGYTF.

The chain carries TRBV7-2 and TRBJ1-1; D uncertain. V dropped 1 base and J dropped 1 base, with 7 bases sitting between them. Per germline, CDR1 SGHTA and CDR2 FQGNSA. The CDR3 sequence is 14 residues long. CDR3 protein: CASSLVRGNTEAFF. The CDR3, as DNA: TGTGCCAGCAGCTTAGTTCGGGGGAACACTGAAGCTTTCTTT.

The genes are TRBV2 and TRBJ1-5; 7 bases map to TRBD1. J lost 4 bases, V lost 5 bases, and 8 bases had no gene match. The V gene's germline CDR1 is SNHLY and CDR2 FYNNEI. CDR3 size: 15 residues. CDR3 nucleotide sequence: TGTGCCAGCAGTCGGGACAGCCTTATAAATCAGCCCCAGCATTTT. Protein product: CASSRDSLINQPQHF.

This chain uses TRBV7-9 with TRBJ1-2, with TRBD1 as a possible D gene (5 bases). This CDR3 spans 17 amino acids. Per the germline V gene, CDR1 is SEHNR and CDR2 is FQNEAQ (reference sequence). The ends were cut back, 4 bases at V and 6 bases at J, with 24 bases in the middle. CDR3 DNA sequence: TGTGCCAGCAGCTACACGGCTGGTTTTAGGGGTAAGGATGGCTACACCTTC. Protein product: CASSYTAGFRGKDGYTF.

The chain employs TRBV28 and TRBJ2-3, with 11 bases lining up with TRBD2. The CDR3 extends over 17 amino acids. The V gene's germline CDR1 is MDHEN and CDR2 SYDVKM. V lost 6 bases and J lost 1; bases outside the gene matches: 9. CDR3 nucleotide sequence: TGTGCCAGCAGCGAAAAGAGACTAGCGGGACGCACAGATACGCAGTATTTT. Its translation is CASSEKRLAGRTDTQYF.

The chain is built from TRBV19 and TRBJ1-1, with 8 bases matching TRBD1. Losses at the gene ends were 4 bases for V and 2 bases for J; bases not matched to a gene: 6. CDR1 is LNHDA, CDR2 SQIVND, per germline (reference sequence). CDR3 length: 15 residues. The CDR3 region has the DNA TGTGCCAGTAGTACCCAGGGACAGGTAAACACTGAAGCTTTCTTT. Protein product: CASSTQGQVNTEAFF.